This record concerns one T cell receptor (beta chain) sequence. Assay used: immunoSEQ multiplex PCR; TCRdb lists only in-frame clones, some missing. The data contain 100,000 to 150,000 clones, roughly 90% of them singletons. The data are from a study of control samples from healthy donors and cancer patients. CDR1 is SNHLY and CDR2 is FYNNEI in the germline V gene. This CDR3 has 15 amino acids. Trimming removed 2 bases from V and 11 bases from J; junction bases left unmatched: 11. The sequence came from a man younger than 35 in good health. V is TRBV2 and J is TRBJ2-3; TRBD2 matches 9 bases. The sequenced sample was blood. The CDR3 DNA reads as TGTGCCAGCAGTGAAAGTGGGCGGGGGGGCCGGAGGCAGTATTTT. Its protein is CASSESGRGGRRQYF.